What follows are 26 T cell receptor beta chains derived from one specimen sequenced in a study of cytotoxic CD8 clonotypes in ibrutinib-treated CLL (dated by TCRdb to the early 2020s). This specimen's time point label, per the study, means: about a year on ibrutinib. Receptor libraries were prepared by the immunoSEQ multiplex PCR assay. Imported from immuneACCESS, the table was reduced by TCRdb to in-frame sequences with V and J called. These copies leave out some clones; in studies compared against another copy, an unresolved V gene accounts for under half, and the cause of the remainder is not known. The sample data list about 68,000 clones, and less than 95% of these were observed just once. The top ten hold approximately 3.1% of the sample. This specimen consisted of PBMCs, obtained after 12 months of ibrutinib treatment. Receptor source: a human donor with chronic lymphocytic leukemia.

The sample holds one count of this clone. The rearrangement joins TRBV6-6 to TRBJ1-4, with a tentative D call TRBD1 (5 bases). Germline V lookup: CDR1 MNHNY, CDR2 SVGAGI (reference sequence). Trimming shortened V by 2 bases and J by 4 bases, and 8 bases separated the two germline ends. The CDR3 has 14 amino acids. In DNA, the CDR3 is TGTGCCAGCAGTTACAGAGGGGATAATGAAAAACTGTTTTTT. Translation gives CASSYRGDNEKLFF.

The sample holds one count of this clone. J is TRBJ1-1 and V is TRBV28, with a possible D match to TRBD1 (6 bases). Germline V gives CDR1 MDHEN, CDR2 SYDVKM. The length of the CDR3 is 16 residues. The V and J ends lost 5 bases and 3 bases respectively, with 19 bases between them. The CDR3 DNA reads as TGTGCCAGCAGTGCCCAGGGACACAGGAAGGACACTGAAGCTTTCTTT. The encoded protein is CASSAQGHRKDTEAFF.

With regard to this clone: Other DNA sequences in this sample translate to the same CDR3. J is TRBJ2-7 and V is TRBV11-2; TRBD1 aligns across 7 bases. V shed 0 bases, J shed 2 bases, and the junction held 4 bases outside the gene matches. Germline CDR1 reads SGHAT; CDR2 reads FQNNGV. This CDR3 has 15 amino acids. CDR3 sequence reads: CASSLDRQGAYEQYF. The CDR3, as DNA: TGTGCCAGCAGCTTAGACAGGCAGGGGGCCTACGAGCAGTACTTC.

V usage is TRBV10-2 and J usage is TRBJ1-3, with D hard to call. Trimming took 10 bases from V and 1 from J, leaving 11 bases between them. The CDR3 loop spans 13 amino acids. Germline V CDR1 and CDR2: WSHSY, SAAADI. The CDR3 region is CATLRASGNTIYF. In DNA, the CDR3 is TGCGCCACCTTACGGGCATCTGGAAACACCATATATTTT.

The V gene is TRBV19, the J gene TRBJ2-1, with 11 bases fitting TRBD2. V lost 3 bases, J lost 4 bases, and 17 bases stayed unmatched. The CDR3 loop spans 20 amino acids. Germline values: CDR1 LNHDA, CDR2 SQIVND (reference sequence). This CDR3 is CASSIVWTATASGRYNEQFF. The CDR3 DNA follows: TGTGCCAGTAGTATCGTATGGACGGCGACCGCTAGCGGGAGGTACAATGAGCAGTTCTTC.

This clone rates as medium-sized (0.01 to 0.1%). This chain joins TRBV28 and TRBJ2-6; D call uncertain. V shed 6 bases and J shed 4 bases, with 7 bases lying between them. The CDR3 length is 13 residues. The V gene's germline CDR1 is MDHEN and CDR2 SYDVKM. CDR3 in amino acids: CASRPPGANVLTF. The CDR3 coding sequence is TGTGCCAGCAGACCCCCGGGGGCCAACGTCCTGACTTTC.

The V gene is TRBV5-1, the J gene TRBJ2-1, with a tentative D call TRBD2 (6 bases). Trimming shortened V by 4 bases and J by 1 base, and 15 bases separated the two germline ends. The CDR3 extends over 16 amino acids. Germline V gene sequence: CDR1 SGHRS, CDR2 YFSETQ. The chain's CDR3 is CASSGGGQMSYNEQFF. Written as DNA, the CDR3 is TGCGCCAGCAGCGGGGGAGGCCAGATGTCCTACAATGAGCAGTTCTTC.

This clone was recorded once. The CDR3 coding sequence is TGCGCCAGCAGCTACCAGGGGTTTGAGCAGTTCTTC. This codes for CASSYQGFEQFF. This chain joins TRBV5-1 and TRBJ2-1; TRBD1 might be the D (6 bases). The V end was cut by 3 bases, the J end by 9 bases, with 10 bases between. CDR1 and CDR2 from the germline V gene are SGHRS and YFSETQ. The CDR3 sequence is 12 residues long.

V gene TRBV6-1 combines with J gene TRBJ1-2; 7 bases are a match to TRBD1. Per the germline V gene, CDR1 is MNHNS and CDR2 is SASEGT. The V gene end was trimmed by 2 bases and the J gene end by 4 bases; junction bases not matched to a gene: 16. The CDR3 spans 18 residues. CDR3 sequence (DNA): TGTGCCAGCAGTGAAAGCAAGGGACAGAGGGGTCAACCCTATGGCTACACCTTC. It specifies CASSESKGQRGQPYGYTF.

The gene calls are TRBV10-3 and TRBJ2-7, with TRBD1 matching 7 bases. There are 14 residues in the CDR3. Germline assignment: CDR1 ENHRY and CDR2 SYGVKD. V shed 5 bases and J 2 bases; nucleotides not matched to a gene: 6. Here the CDR3 reads CAISQTGKPYEQYF. In DNA, the CDR3 is TGTGCCATCAGTCAGACAGGGAAGCCCTACGAGCAGTACTTC.

The CDR3 protein is CASSETGGAVDTQYF. In DNA, the CDR3 is TGCGCCAGCAGTGAGACAGGGGGCGCGGTAGATACGCAGTATTTT. The gene calls are TRBV10-1 and TRBJ2-3; 9 bases are a match to TRBD1. The germline V gene encodes CDR1 WNHNN and CDR2 SYGVQD (reference sequence). Trimming removed 2 bases from V and 5 bases from J; junction bases left unmatched: 5. The CDR3 has 15 amino acids.

The V and J genes are TRBV30 and TRBJ1-1; 8 nucleotides line up with TRBD1. CDR1 and CDR2 from the germline V gene are GTSNPN and SVGIG (reference sequence). Trimming at V came to 2 bases and at J to 0 bases, leaving 2 bases not matched to a gene. The CDR3 has 14 amino acids. The CDR3 loop reads CAWSRDRLNTEAFF. CDR3 DNA: TGTGCCTGGAGTAGGGACAGGTTGAACACTGAAGCTTTCTTT.

The gene calls are TRBV19 and TRBJ2-2; 9 bases map to TRBD2. Germline trimming cut 3 bases from V and 4 bases from J; bases unmatched to any gene: 9. Per the germline V gene, CDR1 is LNHDA and CDR2 is SQIVND (reference sequence). This CDR3 region has 17 residues. CDR3 amino acids: CASSIEAGGVGTGELFF. CDR3 sequence (DNA): TGTGCCAGTAGTATTGAGGCGGGAGGGGTGGGCACCGGGGAGCTGTTTTTT.

V usage is TRBV29-1 and J usage is TRBJ2-7, with a tentative D call TRBD2 (6 bases). The germline gives CDR1 SQVTM, CDR2 ANQGSEA. Trimming removed 7 bases from V and 2 bases from J, with 15 bases in between. CDR3 length equals 13 residues. DNA of the CDR3: TGCAGCGCTAATAGCGGCTACCCCTACGAGCAGTACTTC. This translates into CSANSGYPYEQYF.

The rearrangement links TRBV28 to TRBJ2-1; 10 bases are a match to TRBD2. V gave up 8 bases and J gave up 8 bases; unmatched junction bases: 18. The CDR3 is 17 amino acids. Germline lookup yields CDR1 MDHEN and CDR2 SYDVKM. The chain's CDR3 is CASLGLEGLAGVHEQFF. The CDR3 coding sequence is TGTGCCAGCTTGGGTCTGGAAGGGCTAGCGGGAGTTCATGAGCAGTTCTTC. Drawing the rest from reference TRBV28 and TRBJ2-1, the complete variable domain is DVKVTQSSRYLVKRTGEKVFLECVQDMDHENMFWYRQDPGLGLRLIYFSYDVKMKEKGDIPEGYSVSREKKERFSLILESASTNQTSMYLCASLGLEGLAGVHEQFFGPGTRLTVL.

The J gene is TRBJ1-1, the V gene TRBV6-5; 7 nucleotides agree with TRBD1. From germline, CDR1 is MNHEY and CDR2 SVGAGI. The CDR3 sequence is 13 residues long. Trimming cost V 7 bases and J 5 bases; bases outside gene matches: 7. CDR3: CASTQQGKTEAFF. The DNA for the CDR3 is TGTGCCAGCACTCAACAGGGGAAGACTGAAGCTTTCTTT.

V usage is TRBV29-1 and J usage is TRBJ2-2; 11 bases map to TRBD2. CDR1 and CDR2 from the germline V gene are SQVTM and ANQGSEA. Trimming cost V 6 bases and J 5 bases; bases outside gene matches: 5. CDR3 length equals 14 residues. The CDR3 loop reads CSVGGTSGTGELFF. CDR3 bases: TGCAGCGTGGGCGGGACTAGCGGTACCGGGGAGCTGTTTTTT.

The V call is TRBV19, the J call TRBJ2-1; 11 bases match TRBD2. V was clipped by 6 bases and J by 8 bases; unmatched bases: 9. The germline gives CDR1 LNHDA, CDR2 SQIVND (reference sequence). This CDR3 contains 15 residues. CDR3 coding DNA: TGTGCCAGTAGAGCGGGGACTAGCGGTTCCGATGAGCAGTTCTTC. Protein: CASRAGTSGSDEQFF. Looking up the rest from reference TRBV19 and TRBJ2-1 gives the full variable domain: DGGITQSPKYLFRKEGQNVTLSCEQNLNHDAMYWYRQDPGQGLRLIYYSQIVNDFQKGDIAEGYSVSREKKESFPLTVTSAQKNPTAFYLCASRAGTSGSDEQFFGPGTRLTVL.

The rearrangement joins TRBV7-6 to TRBJ1-5, with unresolved D. The CDR3 contains 16 residues. V lost 5 bases to trimming and J lost 0 bases, with 14 bases between them. Germline CDR1 SGHVS, CDR2 FNYEAQ. The CDR3 nucleotides read TGTGCCAGCAGCCTCGGGCCCTCTAGTAGCAATCAGCCCCAGCATTTT. The encoded protein is CASSLGPSSSNQPQHF.

The gene calls are TRBV6-6 and TRBJ1-3; weak D call: TRBD1 (5 bases). This CDR3 has 15 amino acids. Trimming cost V 0 bases and J 7 bases, with 13 bases left between them. Looked up from germline, CDR1 is MNHNY and CDR2 is SVGAGI (reference sequence). The CDR3 is CASSYSRGGTNTIYF. DNA for the CDR3: TGTGCCAGCAGTTACTCGAGAGGAGGGACTAACACCATATATTTT.

CDR3 in DNA: TGTGCCAGCAGTTACTTTTGGTCTGCCTATGGCTACACCTTC. Translation: CASSYFWSAYGYTF. The chain has TRBV6-5 and TRBJ1-2; D is uncertain. CDR3 size: 14 residues. V lost 1 base, J lost 4 bases, and 10 bases lay in between. Germline V gene data show CDR1 as MNHEY and CDR2 as SVGAGI.

This clone has a single count. The chain couples TRBV6-1 to TRBJ2-7, with no clear D. V gave up 2 bases and J gave up 5 bases, with 13 bases separating them. The CDR3 loop spans 14 amino acids. Germline values: CDR1 MNHNS, CDR2 SASEGT. CDR3: CASSEPDGSHEQYF. The CDR3 nucleotides read TGTGCCAGCAGTGAACCAGACGGTAGCCACGAGCAGTACTTC.

This chain joins TRBV6-1 and TRBJ1-3, with TRBD1 as a possible D gene (5 bases). This CDR3 contains 14 residues. Germline CDR1 MNHNS, CDR2 SASEGT. Between the trimmed V and J ends, which lost 7 bases and 2 bases, there was a span of 12 bases. The CDR3 DNA reads TGTGCCAGCACCCCGACGGGGGCTGGAAACACCATATATTTT. Residues: CASTPTGAGNTIYF.

The V call is TRBV11-3, the J call TRBJ2-2; the match to TRBD2 covers 7 bases. CDR3 length: 14 amino acids. V was clipped by 1 base and J by 8 bases; unmatched bases: 4. The germline V gene encodes CDR1 SGHNT and CDR2 YENEEA. CDR3 nucleotide sequence: TGTGCCAGCAGCTTAGGCGGGAGTACAGGGGAGCTGTTTTTT. This codes for CASSLGGSTGELFF.

The V and J genes are TRBV9 and TRBJ1-4; D possibly corresponds to TRBD1 (6 bases). The CDR3 covers 16 residues. The germline CDR1 and CDR2 sequences are SGDLS and YYNGEE. The V and J ends lost 4 bases and 8 bases respectively, with 21 bases between them. The CDR3 region is CASSLTGLGGAEKLFF. CDR3 in DNA: TGTGCCAGCAGCCTCACAGGGCTTGGAGGGGCGGAAAAACTGTTTTTT.

By proportion, this clone is medium-sized. This chain's CDR3 is CATSISGVSEAFF. The DNA of the CDR3 is TGTGCCACCAGCATTTCAGGGGTGTCTGAAGCTTTCTTT. This rearrangement joins TRBV15 to TRBJ1-1, with D perhaps TRBD1 (6 bases). The CDR3 loop spans 13 amino acids. Germline-derived CDR1 and CDR2 are LNHNV and YYDKDF (reference sequence). With 4 bases removed from V and 6 bases from J, the gap between germline ends came to 12 bases.